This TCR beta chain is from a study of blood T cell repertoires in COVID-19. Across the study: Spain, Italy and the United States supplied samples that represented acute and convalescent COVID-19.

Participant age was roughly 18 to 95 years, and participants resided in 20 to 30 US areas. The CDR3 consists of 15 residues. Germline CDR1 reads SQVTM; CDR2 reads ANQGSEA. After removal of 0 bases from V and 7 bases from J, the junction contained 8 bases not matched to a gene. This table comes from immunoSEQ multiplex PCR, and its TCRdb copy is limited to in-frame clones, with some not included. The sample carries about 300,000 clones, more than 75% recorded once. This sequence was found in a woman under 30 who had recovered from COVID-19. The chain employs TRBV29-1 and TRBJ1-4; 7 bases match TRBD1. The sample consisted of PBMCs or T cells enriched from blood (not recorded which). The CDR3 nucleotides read TGCAGCGTTGAAGATGGGGACAGCTCTCCTGAAAAACTGTTTTTT. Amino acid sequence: CSVEDGDSSPEKLFF.